These 32 T cell receptor beta chains were sequenced from one sample in a study of T cell clonality in common variable immunodeficiency. Profiling relied on immunoSEQ multiplex PCR, and the TCRdb table lists in-frame clones only, not all of them. The sample holds around 50,000 clones, and no clone turns up only once. The specimen sequenced was peripheral blood mononuclear cells. These receptors all stem from a person aged 18 to 70 in good health.

This clone has a count of ten or more. The CDR3 goes on 3 residues after the read ends, and that part is filled in from the germline J gene. The chain uses TRBV7-2 and TRBJ1-6, with unresolved D. The V gene's germline CDR1 is SGHTA and CDR2 FQGNSA. The length of the CDR3 is 12 residues. The CDR3 loop is CASSLYDQPLHF. CDR3 bases read: TGTGCCAGCAGCTTATACGATCAGCCC.

This clone was seen many times. The sequence runs out 3 residues before the end of the CDR3; the remainder is reconstructed from the germline J gene. The chain links TRBV6-4 to TRBJ2-1; TRBD2 matches 12 bases. CDR3 length: 15 residues. Per germline, CDR1 MRHNA and CDR2 SNTAGT. V lost 6 bases and J lost 7; bases outside the gene matches: 7. The CDR3 is CASSASGGAGNEQFF. CDR3 bases read: TGTGCCAGCAGCGCTAGCGGGGGGGCCGGTAATGAG.

This clone has ten or more counts. With the read ending 3 residues before the CDR3 end, the germline J gene is used to fill in that end. The chain links TRBV19 to TRBJ2-2; TRBD1 matches at 7 bases. CDR3 length equals 19 residues. Germline CDR1 is LNHDA and CDR2 is SQIVND (reference sequence). V shed 6 bases and J 3 bases; nucleotides not matched to a gene: 19. CDR3 loop: CASRLGGQESSRYTGELFF. The sequenced CDR3 bases are TGTGCCAGTAGATTGGGTGGACAGGAGTCCAGTCGGTACACCGGGGAG.

With respect to this clone: The CDR3 extends 3 residues past the end of the read, so its final part is completed from the germline J gene. V usage is TRBV6-2 or TRBV6-3 and J usage is TRBJ2-7; D is unclear. CDR3 size: 9 residues. V was cut by 8 bases and J by 5 bases, with 4 bases left in between. Germline-derived CDR1 and CDR2 are MNHEY and SVGEGT. Partial CDR3 DNA: TGTGCCAGCGGGCACGAG. It encodes CASGHE. The complete CDR3 protein is CASGHEQYF.

This clone showed up many times. The sequence runs out 3 residues before the end of the CDR3; the remainder is reconstructed from the germline J gene. This chain connects TRBV6-4 to TRBJ2-6, with D tentatively TRBD1 (5 bases). With 2 bases removed from V and 3 bases from J, the gap between germline ends came to 5 bases. Germline CDR1 and CDR2: MRHNA and SNTAGT. The CDR3 is made up of 14 amino acids. The sequenced part of the CDR3 DNA is TGTGCCAGCAGTGACAGGGGTGGGGCCAACGTC. Its translation is CASSDRGGANV. The complete CDR3 protein is CASSDRGGANVLTF.

This clone was recorded at least ten times. The CDR3 end is not reached by the read, which stops 3 residues before it; the germline J gene fills it in. V is TRBV20-1 and J is TRBJ1-4; D unresolved. Per germline, CDR1 DFQATT and CDR2 SNEGSKA (reference sequence). The CDR3 contains 15 residues. V shed 6 bases and J shed 5 bases, with 19 bases lying between them. Partial CDR3 DNA: TGCAGTGCCGTAAAAAATCATTATAGAAATGAAAAA. It translates to CSAVKNHYRNEK. The whole CDR3 region reads CSAVKNHYRNEKLFF.

This clone has at least ten counts. The CDR3 is cut off 3 residues early in the read; its end comes from the germline J gene. This chain uses TRBV11-2 with TRBJ2-1; D is ambiguous. Trimming pared 3 bases from V and 6 bases from J, leaving 15 bases between. CDR3 length equals 15 residues. Looked up from germline, CDR1 is SGHAT and CDR2 is FQNNGV. CDR3 loop: CASSFSSGRGNEQFF. The part of the CDR3 DNA that was read is TGTGCCAGCAGCTTCTCTAGTGGCAGAGGCAATGAG.

This clone has a count of ten or more. The read finishes 3 residues shy of the CDR3 end, and the germline J gene is used to complete it. The chain recombines TRBV5-8 with TRBJ2-5, with a tentative D call TRBD1 (5 bases). The CDR3 length is 13 residues. V lost 1 base to trimming and J lost 7 bases, with 11 bases between them. Looked up from germline, CDR1 is SGHTS and CDR2 is YDEGEE. CDR3 region: CASSLRGSGTQYF. The sequenced part of the CDR3 DNA is TGTGCCAGCAGCTTGAGGGGCTCGGGGACC.

This clone appeared many times. The CDR3 end falls 3 residues outside the read, so it is completed with the germline J gene. The J gene is TRBJ1-5, the V gene TRBV19; 7 bases match TRBD1. CDR3 length equals 13 residues. Germline CDR1 reads LNHDA; CDR2 reads SQIVND (reference sequence). J lost 7 bases, V lost 4 bases, and 4 bases had no gene match. The CDR3 DNA, read in part, is TGTGCCAGTAGTACCCAGACAGGGCAGCCC. Amino acid sequence: CASSTQTGQP. The CDR3 in its entirety is CASSTQTGQPQHF. Full variable domain (rest looked up from reference TRBV19 and TRBJ1-5): DGGITQSPKYLFRKEGQNVTLSCEQNLNHDAMYWYRQDPGQGLRLIYYSQIVNDFQKGDIAEGYSVSREKKESFPLTVTSAQKNPTAFYLCASSTQTGQPQHFGDGTRLSIL.

The sample holds many counts of this clone. With the read ending 3 residues before the CDR3 end, the germline J gene is used to fill in that end. The V gene is TRBV6-1, the J gene TRBJ2-5, with TRBD1 as a possible D gene (8 bases). The CDR3 contains 16 residues. CDR1 MNHNS and CDR2 SASEGT come from the germline V gene. Trimming left V 4 bases short and J 2 bases short, with 17 bases between. CDR3: CASSASGGGGQETQYF. CDR3 DNA (partial): TGTGCCAGCAGTGCATCAGGGGGCGGGGGACAAGAGACC.

Of note for this clone: Read data end 3 residues before the CDR3 end; the end is taken from the germline J gene. This chain links TRBV7-3 with TRBJ1-2; D remains ambiguous. Germline V gives CDR1 SGHTA, CDR2 FQGTGA. The CDR3 is 15 residues long. The CDR3 is CASSLSPDNTDTYTF. The CDR3 bases that were read are TGTGCCAGCAGCCTATCCCCCGACAACACAGATACC.

This clone is medium-sized (0.01 to 0.1%) in the sample. The CDR3 spells CASSQDLLAGGDTQYF. The sequenced CDR3 bases are TGTGCCAGCAGCCAAGATTTGCTAGCGGGAGGGGATACG. The chain links TRBV14 to TRBJ2-3, with TRBD2 matching 12 bases. The read ends 3 residues before the CDR3 terminus; that terminus is restored from the germline J gene. V gave up 0 bases and J gave up 6 bases; unmatched junction bases: 4. The germline V gene has CDR1 SGHDN and CDR2 FVKESK. The CDR3 is made up of 16 amino acids.

This clone was recorded many times. The CDR3 end falls 3 residues outside the read, so it is completed with the germline J gene. This rearrangement joins TRBV6-1 to TRBJ2-2, with 7 bases lining up with TRBD2. After removal of 4 bases from V and 2 bases from J, the junction contained 7 bases not matched to a gene. This CDR3 contains 16 residues. Looked up from germline, CDR1 is MNHNS and CDR2 is SASEGT. The DNA read from the CDR3 is TGTGCCAGCAGTGTAGGTACGGGGGGAAACACCGGGGAG. Its translation: CASSVGTGGNTGE. From start to end, the CDR3 is CASSVGTGGNTGELFF.

This clone was seen many times. From the germline J gene comes the end of the CDR3, since the read stops 3 residues before it. V usage is TRBV5-1 and J usage is TRBJ2-5; 9 bases map to TRBD2. Per germline, CDR1 SGHRS and CDR2 YFSETQ. CDR3 length: 15 amino acids. The junction had 9 bases not matched to a gene; V was cut back by 4 bases and J by 5 bases. CDR3 protein: CASSEGASGTETQYF. The part of the CDR3 DNA that was read is TGCGCCAGCAGCGAGGGGGCTAGCGGGACCGAGACC.

This clone was counted many times. The part of the CDR3 DNA that was read is TGTGCCAGTAGTTTTTACGGGTACGAG. This sequence encodes CASSFYGYE. The whole CDR3 protein reads CASSFYGYEQYF. The chain combines TRBV19 with TRBJ2-7; unclear D gene. Sequencing ends 3 residues short of the CDR3 end; the germline J gene provides the rest. The CDR3 runs 12 residues. V dropped 5 bases and J dropped 4 bases, with 9 bases sitting between them. Germline V gene sequence: CDR1 LNHDA, CDR2 SQIVND (reference sequence). Based on the CDR3 plus reference TRBV19 and TRBJ2-7, the full variable domain is DGGITQSPKYLFRKEGQNVTLSCEQNLNHDAMYWYRQDPGQGLRLIYYSQIVNDFQKGDIAEGYSVSREKKESFPLTVTSAQKNPTAFYLCASSFYGYEQYFGPGTRLTVT.

The sample holds many counts of this clone. The read gets to within 3 residues of the CDR3 end, and the germline J gene fills in the rest. The V gene is TRBV5-1, the J gene TRBJ2-3; the D gene is possibly TRBD1 (5 bases). Germline CDR1 and CDR2: SGHRS and YFSETQ. The CDR3 has 14 amino acids. V was shortened by 1 base and J by 1 base, with 7 bases between the two germline ends. CDR3 DNA, as far as it was read: TGCGCCAGCAGCTTGCTAGGGGGCACAGATACG. It specifies CASSLLGGTDT. Given in full, the CDR3 is CASSLLGGTDTQYF.

This clone came up many times. The CDR3 extends 3 residues past the end of the read, so its final part is completed from the germline J gene. The chain couples TRBV20-1 to TRBJ2-7; weak D call: TRBD1 (7 bases). The CDR3 extends over 14 amino acids. CDR1 and CDR2 (germline): DFQATT, SNEGSKA (reference sequence). Trimming stripped 3 bases from V and 4 bases from J, with 16 bases between. CDR3 DNA (partial): TGCAGTGCTAGGGGCAGGGGGGCTGGTTACGAG. It is translated as CSARGRGAGYE. The CDR3 in full is CSARGRGAGYEQYF.

There are many counts of this clone. The read halts 3 residues ahead of the CDR3 end, with the missing end drawn from the germline J gene. The rearrangement joins TRBV7-2 to TRBJ2-3; 10 bases are a match to TRBD2. With 4 bases clipped from V and 5 bases from J, the junction kept 6 bases outside the gene matches. Looked up from germline, CDR1 is SGHTA and CDR2 is FQGNSA. The CDR3 spans 15 residues. The CDR3 DNA, read in part, is TGTGCCAGCAGCTCCCTAGCGGGGGTTGGAGATACG. Its protein product is CASSSLAGVGDT. The CDR3, in full, reads CASSSLAGVGDTQYF. The whole variable domain, filled in from reference TRBV7-2 and TRBJ2-3, reads GAGVSQSPSNKVTEKGKDVELRCDPISGHTALYWYRQSLGQGLEFLIYFQGNSAPDKSGLPSDRFSAERTGGSVSTLTIQRTQQEDSAVYLCASSSLAGVGDTQYFGPGTRLTVL.

This clone was seen many times. The observed sequence ends 3 residues before the CDR3 terminus, with the missing tail filled in from the germline J gene. J is TRBJ2-3 and V is TRBV19; possibly TRBD2 for D (6 bases). Germline V gives CDR1 LNHDA, CDR2 SQIVND (reference sequence). V dropped 9 bases and J dropped 6 bases, with 22 bases sitting between them. The CDR3 covers 15 residues. CDR3 amino acids: CASRFRGNLGDTQYF. CDR3 bases read: TGTGCCAGCCGATTTCGGGGGAACCTAGGGGATACG.

This clone was seen at least ten times. This CDR3 is CASRARTGKTNYGYTF. CDR3 DNA (partial): TGTGCCAGCAGGGCAAGAACAGGGAAAACTAACTATGGC. V usage is TRBV2 and J usage is TRBJ1-2, with TRBD1 as a possible D gene (6 bases). Read data end 3 residues before the CDR3 end; the end is taken from the germline J gene. CDR1 is SNHLY, CDR2 FYNNEI, per germline. The V end lost 6 bases, the J end lost 0 bases, and 17 bases lay between the germline ends. The CDR3 contains 16 residues.

This clone appeared a few times. The sequenced fragment ends 3 residues before the CDR3 boundary, so the rest is inferred from the germline J gene. The V gene is TRBV19, the J gene TRBJ1-1; a weak D match, TRBD1 (6 bases). This CDR3 comprises 12 residues. Germline assignment: CDR1 LNHDA and CDR2 SQIVND (reference sequence). The part of the CDR3 DNA that was read is TGTGCCAGTACTCAGCAGGGACATGGC. Translating it yields CASTQQGHG. The complete CDR3 reads CASTQQGHGAFF.

A note on this clone: The CDR3 goes on 3 residues after the read ends, and that part is filled in from the germline J gene. V usage is TRBV7-7 and J usage is TRBJ2-2, with TRBD1 identical over 7 bases. Germline V gene sequence: CDR1 SSHAT, CDR2 FNYEAQ (reference sequence). The CDR3 length is 15 residues. This CDR3 reads CATSRGGFITGELFF. The part of the CDR3 DNA that was read is TGTGCTACCTCCCGAGGGGGCTTTATCACCGGGGAG.

In its sample, this clone was seen many times. The junction departs from germline at one end; a sequencing error may be responsible. The read gets to within 3 residues of the CDR3 end, and the germline J gene fills in the rest. V usage is TRBV4-2 and J usage is TRBJ2-3; perhaps TRBD1 as D (6 bases). CDR3 length: 16 residues. Germline V gene lookup returns CDR1 LGHNA and CDR2 YNFKEQ. CDR3 in amino acids: CASSQEWGPSTDTQYF. The part of the CDR3 DNA that was read is TGCGCCAGCAGCCAAGAATGGGGGCCTAGCACAGATACG.

This clone was counted at least ten times. At one of its ends the junction is not consistent with the germline gene, which may arise from a read error. Read data end 3 residues before the CDR3 end; the end is taken from the germline J gene. The chain recombines TRBV4-2 with TRBJ2-3, with a tentative D call TRBD1 (7 bases). The germline gives CDR1 LGHNA, CDR2 YNFKEQ. This CDR3 is built from 16 residues. CDR3 DNA (partial): TGCGCCAGCAGTAAACCTACAGGGGAGGGCACAGATACG. It codes for CASSKPTGEGTDT. The entire CDR3 sequence reads CASSKPTGEGTDTQYF.

Ten or more counts support this clone. Incomplete CDR3 DNA: TGTGCCAGTACAGTGTACAATGAG. Translated: CASTVYNE. The entire CDR3 protein is CASTVYNEQFF. The rearrangement uses TRBV7-2 and TRBJ2-1; unclear D gene. The DNA ends 3 residues before the CDR3 does, and the rest of the CDR3 is filled in from the germline J gene. The length of the CDR3 is 11 residues. Deletions cut 9 bases from V and 4 bases from J, with 7 bases between. Germline loops: CDR1 SGHTA, CDR2 FQGNSA.

This clone has a count of ten or more. Read data end 3 residues before the CDR3 end; the end is taken from the germline J gene. V usage is TRBV5-1 and J usage is TRBJ2-6; perhaps TRBD2 as D (6 bases). The CDR3 is 16 amino acids. Germline CDR1 SGHRS, CDR2 YFSETQ. V lost 0 bases and J lost 2, with 9 bases in between. CDR3 DNA, as far as it was read: TGCGCCAGCAGCTTGGCTGCGGGAACTGGGGCCAACGTC. This gives the protein CASSLAAGTGANV. The full CDR3 is CASSLAAGTGANVLTF.

This clone has at least ten counts. The read gets to within 3 residues of the CDR3 end, and the germline J gene fills in the rest. The chain carries TRBV10-3 and TRBJ2-7, with TRBD1 as a possible D gene (6 bases). The CDR3 sequence is 13 residues long. Germline-derived CDR1 and CDR2 are ENHRY and SYGVKD. V was pared by 6 bases and J by 2 bases, with 11 bases between. The CDR3: CAISTGSTYEQYF. The sequenced part of the CDR3 DNA is TGTGCCATCAGCACAGGGAGCACCTACGAG.

This clone was seen a few times. The read ends 3 residues before the CDR3 terminus; that terminus is restored from the germline J gene. The rearrangement joins TRBV7-9 to TRBJ1-1; possibly TRBD1 for D (5 bases). Germline CDR1 SEHNR, CDR2 FQNEAQ (reference sequence). CDR3 length: 15 residues. This CDR3 reads CASSRGGTSRETAFF. The part of the CDR3 DNA that was read is TGTGCCAGCAGTCGGGGGGGGACTAGCAGGGAGACC.

This clone was detected many times. The CDR3 goes on 3 residues after the read ends, and that part is filled in from the germline J gene. The chain uses TRBV20-1 and TRBJ2-5, with D possibly matching TRBD1 (6 bases). V lost 3 bases to trimming and J lost 1 base, with 12 bases between them. CDR3 length: 14 residues. CDR1 is DFQATT and CDR2 is SNEGSKA in the germline V gene (reference sequence). The CDR3 loop is CSARDSVIQETQYF. CDR3 DNA (partial): TGCAGTGCTAGGGACAGTGTAATCCAAGAGACC.

This clone has at least ten counts. The read ends 3 residues early relative to the CDR3; the germline J gene fills the gap. The chain joins TRBV5-6 to TRBJ2-3; 12 nucleotides align to TRBD2. Germline V lookup: CDR1 SGHDT, CDR2 YYEEEE. This CDR3 has 15 residues. V was pared by 0 bases and J by 5 bases, with 1 base of the junction left unmatched. CDR3 in amino acids: CASSLGLAGVDTQYF. Partial CDR3 DNA: TGTGCCAGCAGCTTGGGACTAGCGGGAGTAGATACG.

The CDR3 protein is CSASGTATYDYTF. The part of the CDR3 DNA that was read is TGCAGTGCTAGTGGGACAGCAACCTACGAC. The chain is built from TRBV20-1 and TRBJ1-2; 7 nucleotides match TRBD1. The CDR3 goes on 3 residues after the read ends, and that part is filled in from the germline J gene. The germline V gene encodes CDR1 DFQATT and CDR2 SNEGSKA (reference sequence). The CDR3 has 13 amino acids.

In this sample, this clone turned up many times. The CDR3 end lies 3 residues beyond the end of the read and is filled in from the germline J gene. The V and J genes are TRBV2 and TRBJ2-7, with a possible D match to TRBD1 (5 bases). CDR1 and CDR2 from the germline V gene are SNHLY and FYNNEI. V was cut by 4 bases and J by 3 bases, with 10 bases left in between. This CDR3 contains 13 residues. CDR3 region: CASSVVTGYEQYF. Incomplete CDR3 DNA: TGTGCCAGCAGTGTAGTCACAGGCTACGAG.